The entry below describes one T cell receptor beta chain. This CDR3 region has 17 residues. Trimming stripped 5 bases from V and 2 bases from J, with 19 bases between. Germline loops: CDR1 SGHVS, CDR2 FQNEAQ. The sample belongs to a study of blood T cell repertoires in COVID-19. Study details: Whether acute or convalescent, the COVID-19 samples came from the United States, Italy and Spain. Nucleic acid was either cDNA or gDNA, and it came from T cells, B-cell-depleted T cells, or PBMCs.

Per the study methods: The authors estimated nucleated cell counts from reference gene primer amplification. The repertoire was sequenced with immunoSEQ multiplex PCR; TCRdb's copy has only in-frame clones and lacks some. The V and J calls and clone size were taken over from that table, and D and trimming were inferred from the DNA. The repertoire holds roughly 110,000 clones, with more than 70% as singletons. The clonotype comes from a woman aged 70-85 years who had recovered from COVID-19. The chain couples TRBV7-8 to TRBJ1-5; D perhaps matches TRBD1 (5 bases). The sequenced material came from peripheral blood. The CDR3 region is CASSEKQGVLGNQPQHF. CDR3 nucleotides: TGTGCCAGCAGCGAGAAACAAGGGGTTCTCGGCAATCAGCCCCAGCATTTT.